This TCR beta chain was captured by sequencing in a study of blood T cell repertoires in COVID-19. As for the study in general: T cells, B-cell-depleted T cells, or PBMCs supplied cDNA or gDNA.

Assay used: immunoSEQ multiplex PCR; TCRdb lists only in-frame clones, some missing. This sample has about 130,000 clones, with approximately 90% found just once. Seattle patient enrollment occurred during active infection, with longitudinal follow-up thereafter. This CDR3 spans 13 amino acids. Germline CDR1 is SGDLS and CDR2 is YYNGEE. V lost 3 bases to trimming and J lost 10 bases, with 14 bases between them. The V and J genes are TRBV9 and TRBJ2-1; tentatively, D is TRBD1 (6 bases). Sequenced: peripheral blood. This clonotype originated in a man between 60 and 75 years old with COVID-19, enrolled during active disease. The CDR3 DNA reads as TGTGCCAGCAGCGCGGGCCGGGACACCGAGCAGTTCTTC. It is translated as CASSAGRDTEQFF.